This entry lists 15 T cell receptor beta chains sequenced from one sample in a study of glioma-infiltrating T cells (TCRdb year 2016). Sequenced on an Illumina MiSeq. TCR alpha and beta CDR3 regions were amplified with the iRepertoire nested amplicon-rescue multiplex PCR (arm-PCR) platform from RNA. TCRdb handled the public reads itself, with Q25 trimming in fastp and clone calling in MiXCR, and kept productive beta chains. Merged by CDR3 protein, the rows form single entries marked with the most common genes and DNA. The sample contains approximately 45,000 distinct CDR3 sequences, 20% to 25% of them found a single time. 5% to 7.5% of the sample belongs to the ten largest clones. Sequenced input: glioma tissue, nonneoplastic brain tissue, or PBMCs (not recorded which). These receptor sequences come from a human donor with low-grade glioma or glioblastoma, undergoing nonglioma brain surgery, or in good health (not recorded which).

By sample share, this clonotype is medium-sized (0.01 to 0.1%). The chain uses TRBV6-1 and TRBJ2-3; D unclear. Germline-derived CDR1 and CDR2 are MNHNS and SASEGT. Deletions cut 10 bases from V and 2 bases from J, with 13 bases between. This CDR3 is built from 13 residues. CDR3 protein: CATLDGYTDTQYF. The CDR3 DNA is TGTGCCACCTTGGACGGTTACACAGATACGCAGTATTTT.

Turning to this clonotype: This could be a read error, since a much larger clone is one nucleotide away. The chain combines TRBV3-1 with TRBJ2-3, with D tentatively TRBD1 (5 bases). Germline V gene data show CDR1 as LGHDT and CDR2 as YNNKEL (reference sequence). This CDR3 comprises 17 residues. Between the trimmed V and J ends, which lost 3 bases and 0 bases, there was a span of 16 bases. CDR3 coding DNA: TGTGCCAGCAGCCACGATTTCGACAGCGCCAGCACAGATACGCAGTATTTT. Its translation: CASSHDFDSASTDTQYF.

For this clonotype: A clone one base away is much larger, so this may be a read error. This chain links TRBV20-1 with TRBJ2-2, with D tentatively TRBD1 or TRBD2 (5 bases each). This CDR3 is built from 13 residues. V was cut by 0 bases and J by 12 bases, with 14 bases left in between. Germline V gene sequence: CDR1 DFQATT, CDR2 SNEGSKA (reference sequence). The CDR3 here is CSARETGRGQLFF. The CDR3 DNA reads as TGCAGTGCTAGAGAGACGGGGCGAGGGCAGCTGTTTTTT.

This clonotype was seen only a few times. A clone one base away is much larger, so this may be a read error. This chain joins TRBV12-3 or TRBV12-4 and TRBJ2-7; tentative D call: TRBD2 (6 bases). This CDR3 contains 14 residues. CDR3 residues: CASSPGGSSYGQYV. DNA for the CDR3: TGTGCCAGCAGTCCTGGGGGGAGCTCCTACGGGCAGTACGTC.

This clonotype occurred a few times. V usage is TRBV3-1 and J usage is TRBJ1-2; D remains ambiguous. V lost 2 bases and J 14 bases, leaving 15 bases between the germline ends. Germline CDR1 is LGHDT and CDR2 is YNNKEL (reference sequence). This CDR3 comprises 12 residues. The CDR3 loop is CASSQRAGEGTF. The CDR3 DNA reads TGTGCCAGCAGCCAAAGGGCCGGGGAAGGGACCTTC.

This clonotype was counted at least ten times. The CDR3 reads CASRPDYSNQPQHF. The CDR3 DNA follows: TGTGCCAGCAGACCCGACTATAGCAATCAGCCCCAGCATTTT. The V and J genes are TRBV28 and TRBJ1-5, with D unclear. CDR1 and CDR2 from the germline V gene are MDHEN and SYDVKM. V lost 6 bases and J lost 0, with 9 bases in between. This CDR3 comprises 14 residues.

This clonotype was found many times. The chain couples TRBV28 to TRBJ2-3, with a possible D match to TRBD2 (5 bases). Germline assignment: CDR1 MDHEN and CDR2 SYDVKM. Trimming took off 9 bases at V and 2 bases at J, with 15 bases between the two ends. This CDR3 has 14 amino acids. CDR3 in DNA: TGTGCCAGTTCTCCCGGGGTCCACACAGATACGCAGTATTTT. Its protein is CASSPGVHTDTQYF.

The chain is built from TRBV7-2 and TRBJ1-5; D gene uncertain. This CDR3 has 16 residues. The V and J ends lost 4 bases and 0 bases respectively, with 13 bases between them. Germline V gives CDR1 SGHTA, CDR2 FQGNSA. CDR3 sequence reads: CASSSMVPNSNQPQHF. CDR3 sequence (DNA): TGTGCCAGCAGCTCAATGGTGCCTAATAGCAATCAGCCCCAGCATTTT.

This rearrangement joins TRBV3-1 to TRBJ2-1, with TRBD2 identical over 7 bases. This CDR3 has 15 amino acids. CDR1 is LGHDT and CDR2 is YNNKEL in the germline V gene (reference sequence). Trimming took 4 bases from V and 8 from J; bases not matched to a gene: 11. The CDR3 sequence: CASSPIGAGVDEQFF. In DNA form, the CDR3 reads TGTGCCAGCAGCCCTATAGGTGCGGGAGTGGATGAGCAGTTCTTC.

This clonotype was seen many times. The genes are TRBV6-1 and TRBJ2-7, with 10 bases matching TRBD2. This CDR3 has 15 residues. V lost 6 bases, J lost 0 bases, and 5 bases stayed unmatched. Germline assignment: CDR1 MNHNS and CDR2 SASEGT. As DNA, the CDR3 is TGTGCCAGCAGCCAAACTAGCGGGGTCTCCTACGAGCAGTACTTC. Translation: CASSQTSGVSYEQYF.

This clonotype has a count of ten or more. The chain employs TRBV20-1 and TRBJ2-7; D might be TRBD1 or TRBD2, each matching 5 bases. The CDR3 totals 14 residues. V was cut by 6 bases and J by 5 bases, with 20 bases left in between. Looked up from germline, CDR1 is DFQATT and CDR2 is SNEGSKA (reference sequence). CDR3 bases: TGCAGTGCAACCTCTGGGCAGGGAGTCCACGAGCAGTACGTC. Protein: CSATSGQGVHEQYV.

A word on this clonotype: The conserved closing phenylalanine or tryptophan is absent in this CDR3, likely reflecting a read error. This chain links TRBV29-1 with TRBJ1-1; D remains unclear. The V gene lost 6 bases and the J gene lost 11 bases, with 13 bases spanning the gap. The CDR3 loop spans 10 amino acids. Per germline, CDR1 SQVTM and CDR2 ANQGSEA. CDR3: CSVRRATAFI. As DNA, the CDR3 is TGCAGCGTGCGGAGGGCAACGGCTTTCATT.

This clonotype has ten or more counts. The chain couples TRBV12-3 or TRBV12-4 to TRBJ2-3; D gene uncertain. The CDR3 spans 14 residues. With 7 bases removed from V and 14 bases from J, the gap between germline ends came to 25 bases. CDR3 sequence reads: CASTKRTVSDVLYF. CDR3 bases: TGTGCCAGCACCAAACGGACGGTCAGCGATGTTTTGTATTTT.

As regards this clonotype: A single base separates this from a much larger clone, so it may be a read error. The chain has TRBV28 and TRBJ2-3, with D unclear. The CDR3 spans 12 residues. Germline lookup yields CDR1 MDHEN and CDR2 SYDVKM. The chain's CDR3 is CASSLGTDAQYF. The CDR3 DNA reads as TGTGCCAGCAGTTTGGGAACAGATGCGCAGTATTTT.

This clonotype has a count of ten or more. The chain couples TRBV12-5 to TRBJ2-5; D is uncertain. This CDR3 spans 13 amino acids. Germline V gene lookup returns CDR1 LGHNT and CDR2 FRNRAP. The V end lost 4 bases, the J end lost 0 bases, and 6 bases lay between the germline ends. CDR3 sequence (DNA): TGTGCTAGTGGTTCCCCGGACCAAGAGACCCAGTACTTC. This encodes CASGSPDQETQYF.